The T cell receptor (beta chain) under discussion was sequenced for a study of blood T cell repertoires in COVID-19. The table came from immunoSEQ multiplex PCR; TCRdb's copy has only in-frame clones and leaves some out. Counted here are roughly 410,000 clones, roughly nine tenths occurring once; the ten biggest clones make up more than 1%. The CDR3 is made up of 18 amino acids. Germline V gives CDR1 MNHEY, CDR2 SMNVEV (reference sequence). Trimming cost V 4 bases and J 2 bases; bases outside gene matches: 9. Source material: peripheral blood. This rearrangement joins TRBV27 to TRBJ2-1; 12 bases line up with TRBD2. The TCR originated in a man aged 35 to 55 with acute or convalescent COVID-19. The CDR3 is CASSSPGLAGTAYNEQFF. DNA of the CDR3: TGTGCCAGCAGTTCCCCCGGACTAGCGGGAACTGCCTACAATGAGCAGTTCTTC.